The 27 T cell receptor beta chains presented below share a single source sample, sequenced in a study of blood T cell repertoires in COVID-19. TCRdb's table, derived via immunoSEQ multiplex PCR, lists solely in-frame clones and lacks some. The sample records over 200,000 clones, about nine tenths being singletons. The sample was peripheral blood. The receptor set was obtained from a woman aged 55 to 70 with acute or convalescent COVID-19.

This clone has only one observation. Here the CDR3 DNA reads TGTGCCAGCAGTGTAGCGGGATTGCGCACAGATACGCAGTATTTT. Protein product: CASSVAGLRTDTQYF. The rearrangement joins TRBV28 to TRBJ2-3; 8 bases map to TRBD2. Losses at the gene ends were 5 bases for V and 1 base for J; bases not matched to a gene: 5. CDR1 and CDR2 from the germline V gene are MDHEN and SYDVKM. CDR3 length: 15 amino acids.

V usage is TRBV3-1 (or the pseudogene TRBV3-2) and J usage is TRBJ2-2; D is possibly TRBD1 (7 bases). Per germline, CDR1 LGHDT and CDR2 YNNKEL (reference sequence). The CDR3 extends over 15 amino acids. Between the trimmed V and J ends, which lost 8 bases and 6 bases, there was a span of 19 bases. The CDR3 is CASSKRQGGPGELFF. CDR3 nucleotide sequence: TGTGCCAGCTCTAAAAGGCAGGGGGGACCCGGGGAGCTGTTTTTT.

A single count supports this clone. V gene TRBV6-5 combines with J gene TRBJ1-2, with D maybe TRBD1 (5 bases). Germline V gene data show CDR1 as MNHEY and CDR2 as SVGAGI. The length of the CDR3 is 15 residues. Trimming cost V 4 bases and J 4 bases, with 16 bases left between them. CDR3 coding DNA: TGTGCCAGCAGTTCCCCCGACAGAGGCTCCTATGGCTACACCTTC. It translates to CASSSPDRGSYGYTF.

The chain is built from TRBV29-1 and TRBJ2-5; D is ambiguous. V lost 4 bases and J lost 2, with 8 bases in between. The germline gives CDR1 SQVTM, CDR2 ANQGSEA. This CDR3 has 12 amino acids. CDR3 residues: CSVGQVQETQYF. The CDR3 bases are TGCAGCGTTGGACAAGTACAAGAGACCCAGTACTTC.

The chain has TRBV30 and TRBJ2-1, with D hard to call. CDR3 size: 11 residues. V gave up 6 bases and J gave up 9 bases, with 12 bases separating them. Germline values: CDR1 GTSNPN, CDR2 SVGIG (reference sequence). DNA of the CDR3: TGTGCCTGCCAACAGTTAGGTGAGCAGTTCTTC. Protein: CACQQLGEQFF.

The chain employs TRBV5-1 and TRBJ2-2; 11 bases are shared with TRBD2. Germline assignment: CDR1 SGHRS and CDR2 YFSETQ. The CDR3 is 19 amino acids. J gave up 3 bases and V 4 bases, and 14 bases lay outside the gene matches. The CDR3 DNA reads as TGCGCCAGCAGCGGCGACCTCTCCCTAGCGGGAGGATACACCGGGGAGCTGTTTTTT. It encodes CASSGDLSLAGGYTGELFF.

The table lists this clone with a count of one. The V call is TRBV6-4, the J call TRBJ1-1, with D unclear. The CDR3 length is 13 residues. V lost 4 bases to trimming and J lost 4 bases, with 10 bases between them. Germline-derived CDR1 and CDR2 are MRHNA and SNTAGT. CDR3 DNA: TGTGCCAGCAGTGTAGAGGGAGGCACTGAAGCTTTCTTT. It yields the protein CASSVEGGTEAFF.

Points on this clone: This sample also contains other DNA sequences that code for the same CDR3. This chain connects TRBV18 to TRBJ2-5, with 10 bases lining up with TRBD1. Trimming at V came to 3 bases and at J to 5 bases, leaving 0 bases not matched to a gene. CDR3 length: 13 amino acids. Germline CDR1 is KGHSH and CDR2 is LQKENI. The CDR3: CASSPGQGETQYF. The CDR3 coding sequence is TGTGCCAGCTCACCGGGACAGGGGGAGACCCAGTACTTC.

This chain joins TRBV28 and TRBJ2-1; TRBD2 aligns across 8 bases. J lost 0 bases, V lost 6 bases, and 1 base had no gene match. The CDR3 extends over 14 amino acids. Germline CDR1 reads MDHEN; CDR2 reads SYDVKM. The CDR3 DNA follows: TGTGCCAGCAGCGGGGGGGGCTCCTACAATGAGCAGTTCTTC. Translated, it gives CASSGGGSYNEQFF.

The rearrangement joins TRBV30 to TRBJ1-5, with D possibly being TRBD1 (5 bases). Trimming pared 2 bases from V and 2 bases from J, leaving 7 bases between. Germline V gene lookup returns CDR1 GTSNPN and CDR2 SVGIG (reference sequence). The CDR3 totals 13 residues. CDR3 sequence reads: CAWSSTGNQPQHF. The CDR3 DNA is TGTGCCTGGAGTTCGACAGGCAATCAGCCCCAGCATTTT.

In this sample, this clone turned up a few times. This chain uses TRBV18 with TRBJ2-7, with 11 nucleotides matching TRBD1. V trimming: 3 bases; J trimming: 4 bases; junction bases outside the gene matches: 8. This CDR3 contains 16 residues. The germline V gene encodes CDR1 KGHSH and CDR2 LQKENI. The CDR3 region has the DNA TGTGCCAGCTCACCGGCTCCGGGACAGGGGGGTTACGAGCAGTACTTC. Translated, it gives CASSPAPGQGGYEQYF.

The rearrangement joins TRBV27 to TRBJ1-5; TRBD1 aligns across 9 bases. CDR3 length: 16 residues. V trimming: 3 bases; J trimming: 3 bases; junction bases outside the gene matches: 6. The germline V gene has CDR1 MNHEY and CDR2 SMNVEV (reference sequence). CDR3 protein: CASSFYRGLNNQPQHF. In DNA form, the CDR3 reads TGTGCCAGCAGTTTTTACAGGGGGCTAAACAATCAGCCCCAGCATTTT.

The chain has TRBV4-3 and TRBJ2-2; 8 bases map to TRBD2. The germline CDR1 and CDR2 sequences are LGHNA and YSLEER. This CDR3 spans 18 amino acids. V was pared by 4 bases and J by 5 bases, with 15 bases of the junction left unmatched. The DNA of the CDR3 is TGCGCCAGCAGCCGAAATCTAGCGGGTTCGGCAGGGACCGGGGAGCTGTTTTTT. Encoded protein: CASSRNLAGSAGTGELFF.

This clone was found once. The chain recombines TRBV2 with TRBJ1-3; D perhaps matches TRBD1 (5 bases). Deletions cut 4 bases from V and 0 bases from J, with 13 bases between. Germline loops: CDR1 SNHLY, CDR2 FYNNEI. The CDR3 is 16 amino acids. The CDR3, as DNA: TGTGCCAGCAGTGTTGGGCAGGGAAACTCTGGAAACACCATATATTTT. It encodes CASSVGQGNSGNTIYF.

The chain combines TRBV4-1 with TRBJ1-2, with 9 bases lining up with TRBD1. This CDR3 region has 14 residues. Trimming cost V 5 bases and J 4 bases; bases outside gene matches: 5. Per the germline V gene, CDR1 is MGHRA and CDR2 is YSYEKL. The CDR3 is CASSAQGAIYGYTF. The DNA of the CDR3 is TGCGCCAGCAGCGCACAGGGGGCGATCTATGGCTACACCTTC.

The chain links TRBV7-8 to TRBJ1-2, with a weak D call TRBD1 (6 bases). The CDR3 has 15 residues. Germline V lookup: CDR1 SGHVS, CDR2 FQNEAQ. V was clipped by 5 bases and J by 6 bases, with 19 bases between them. The CDR3 region has the DNA TGTGCCAGCAGCCAATATCGCGAGGGGGTGGATGGCTACACCTTC. This encodes CASSQYREGVDGYTF.

With regard to this clone: Its ends do not fully match the called genes, so a read error is possible. The chain employs TRBV24-1 and TRBJ2-1; 14 bases are shared with TRBD2. Germline V gene data show CDR1 as KGHDR and CDR2 as SFDVKD. The CDR3 spans 16 residues. CDR3 in amino acids: CAISDGGTSGRNEQFF. For the CDR3, the DNA is TGTGCCATCAGTGATGGAGGGACTAGCGGGAGAAATGAGCAGTTCTTC.

The V gene is TRBV7-9, the J gene TRBJ1-2, with D possibly TRBD1 on 6 matching bases. The V end lost 4 bases, the J end lost 7 bases, and 16 bases lay between the germline ends. Germline CDR1 SEHNR, CDR2 FQNEAQ (reference sequence). The CDR3 has 14 residues. The CDR3 DNA reads as TGTGCCAGCAGCTCGTCTGGGGGCAACGGTGGCTACACCTTC. It translates to CASSSSGGNGGYTF.

The chain uses TRBV19 and TRBJ1-5, with 8 positions matching TRBD1. Trimming cost V 0 bases and J 11 bases; bases outside gene matches: 15. The CDR3 totals 17 residues. CDR1 LNHDA and CDR2 SQIVND come from the germline V gene (reference sequence). The CDR3 sequence is CASSIDRKGDRGTAQHF. The CDR3 DNA reads TGTGCCAGTAGTATAGATCGAAAAGGAGACAGGGGTACCGCCCAGCATTTT.

The chain is built from TRBV19 and TRBJ1-4; the match to TRBD1 covers 8 bases. Unmatched junction bases numbered 5, after V lost 4 bases and J lost 7 bases. The CDR3 covers 14 residues. Germline-derived CDR1 and CDR2 are LNHDA and SQIVND (reference sequence). This CDR3 reads CASSTTGVGEKLFF. CDR3 coding DNA: TGTGCCAGTAGTACGACAGGGGTTGGTGAAAAACTGTTTTTT.

In its sample, this clone was seen once. V is TRBV9 and J is TRBJ2-1; D gene uncertain. The germline V and J ends were trimmed by 0 bases and 4 bases, with 11 bases remaining between them. Germline V lookup: CDR1 SGDLS, CDR2 YYNGEE. The CDR3 spans 15 residues. The CDR3 DNA is TGTGCCAGCAGCGTAGTGGCCACCAATTACAATGAGCAGTTCTTC. It specifies CASSVVATNYNEQFF.

The rearrangement joins TRBV5-1 to TRBJ1-5, with TRBD1 identical over 9 bases. The CDR3 is 14 amino acids. The ends lost 2 bases at V and 5 bases at J; junction bases unmatched: 2. CDR1 and CDR2 (germline): SGHRS, YFSETQ. The CDR3 sequence: CASSLRTGDQPQHF. The CDR3 DNA follows: TGCGCCAGCAGCTTACGGACAGGGGATCAGCCCCAGCATTTT.

This clone appeared a few times. The rearrangement joins TRBV7-2 to TRBJ2-5, with unresolved D. Trimming took off 0 bases at V and 4 bases at J, with 6 bases between the two ends. The CDR3 length is 13 residues. The germline V gene has CDR1 SGHTA and CDR2 FQGNSA. The DNA for the CDR3 is TGTGCCAGCAGCTTAGCGGGCCTAGAGACCCAGTACTTC. This codes for CASSLAGLETQYF.

The gene calls are TRBV4-3 and TRBJ1-1; D unresolved. Trimming stripped 0 bases from V and 7 bases from J, with 12 bases between. CDR1 and CDR2 from the germline V gene are LGHNA and YSLEER. The CDR3 sequence is 14 residues long. CDR3 coding DNA: TGCGCCAGCAGCCAAGATACTCGCAGGATTGAAGCTTTCTTT. Its translation: CASSQDTRRIEAFF.

The chain combines TRBV2 with TRBJ2-5; D ambiguous. V lost 11 bases and J lost 5, with 18 bases in between. The germline gives CDR1 SNHLY, CDR2 FYNNEI. This CDR3 has 13 residues. CDR3 coding DNA: TGTGCCGGTGCGGCCGCTAGTGGGGAGACCCAGTACTTC. This translates into CAGAAASGETQYF.

The chain has TRBV2 and TRBJ1-1, with D possibly being TRBD1 (5 bases). Trimming took off 6 bases at V and 1 base at J, with 12 bases between the two ends. This CDR3 is built from 14 residues. CDR1 SNHLY and CDR2 FYNNEI come from the germline V gene. CDR3 coding DNA: TGTGCCAGCAGGCGCAGGGTAGGGAACACTGAAGCTTTCTTT. This gives the protein CASRRRVGNTEAFF.

Here the CDR3 reads CASSAGAKGGPYNEQFF. The CDR3 DNA follows: TGTGCCAGCAGCGCGGGGGCTAAGGGGGGGCCCTACAATGAGCAGTTCTTC. The chain recombines TRBV5-4 with TRBJ2-1, with D perhaps matching TRBD2 (7 bases). Looked up from germline, CDR1 is SGHNT and CDR2 is YYREEE (reference sequence). V was clipped by 4 bases and J by 2 bases, with 19 bases between them. CDR3 length: 17 residues.